The T cell receptor beta chain under discussion was sequenced for a study of T cells in Graves' hyperthyroidism and ophthalmopathy. The blood sample dates from first hyperthyroidism diagnosis, preceding any ophthalmopathy symptoms. J was trimmed by 1 base and V by 1 base; bases with no gene match: 4. In germline, CDR1 is SEHNR, CDR2 FQNEAQ (reference sequence). The CDR3 is 16 amino acids. This clonotype has ten or more counts. Authors of the study amplified TCR beta CDR3 regions from RNA transcripts. The HTBI primer set drove a first-round RT-PCR of the TCR CDR3. TCRdb processed the multiplex PCR reads anew with MiXCR; each CDR3 protein has one entry. The sample lists about 130,000 distinct CDR3 sequences, around 20% seen once, with around two thirds in the top ten.

Source material: blood. The sequence was obtained from a woman in her fifties or sixties with Graves' hyperthyroidism that later progressed to Graves' ophthalmopathy. This chain joins TRBV7-9 and TRBJ2-7; 10 bases fit TRBD1. DNA for the CDR3: TGTGCCAGCAGCTTAGGACCGGGACAGGGGTCCTACGAGCAGTACTTC. It translates to CASSLGPGQGSYEQYF.